This entry lists 30 T cell receptor beta chains sequenced from one sample in a study of cytomegalovirus exposure and HLA in healthy donors. Only in-frame clones appear in the TCRdb table, and some are missing; sequencing was by immunoSEQ multiplex PCR. This table has about 130,000 clones, 75% to 90% appearing once. The sequenced sample consisted of PBMCs. The receptors here all came from a woman under 30 in good health and CMV-seronegative.

The CDR3 sequence is CASSLQVSGANVLTF. In nucleotides, the CDR3 is TGTGCCAGCAGTTTACAGGTCTCTGGGGCCAACGTCCTGACTTTC. The chain has TRBV6-5 and TRBJ2-6, with D possibly matching TRBD1 (5 bases). This CDR3 region has 15 residues. V lost 4 bases to trimming and J lost 0 bases, with 7 bases between them. CDR1 MNHEY and CDR2 SVGAGI come from the germline V gene.

The V and J genes are TRBV5-1 and TRBJ2-7; TRBD1 might be the D (6 bases). CDR3 size: 14 residues. The germline gives CDR1 SGHRS, CDR2 YFSETQ. Trimming cost V 7 bases and J 0 bases, with 14 bases left between them. CDR3 sequence: CASGAGTHSYEQYF. CDR3 coding DNA: TGCGCCAGCGGTGCCGGGACACACTCCTACGAGCAGTACTTC.

The chain uses TRBV7-9 and TRBJ2-7; 7 bases line up with TRBD2. V trimming: 4 bases; J trimming: 7 bases; junction bases outside the gene matches: 16. The CDR3 is made up of 16 amino acids. Looked up from germline, CDR1 is SEHNR and CDR2 is FQNEAQ (reference sequence). The CDR3 DNA sequence: TGTGCCAGCAGCTCACGGCAGGGAGGGTCAGAGGGGGAGCAGTACTTC. This encodes CASSSRQGGSEGEQYF. Together with reference TRBV7-9 and TRBJ2-7, the CDR3 gives the full variable domain: DTGVSQNPRHKITKRGQNVTFRCDPISEHNRLYWYRQTLGQGPEFLTYFQNEAQLEKSRLLSDRFSAERPKGSFSTLEIQRTEQGDSAMYLCASSSRQGGSEGEQYFGPGTRLTVT.

The CDR3 sequence: CASSSRDRQYEQYV. As DNA, the CDR3 is TGTGCCAGCAGTTCCCGGGACAGACAGTACGAGCAGTACGTC. This chain joins TRBV28 and TRBJ2-7, with TRBD1 matching over 7 bases. CDR3 size: 14 residues. CDR1 and CDR2 from the germline V gene are MDHEN and SYDVKM. The junction had 7 bases not matched to a gene; V was cut back by 4 bases and J by 4 bases.

This clone was found once. A junction boundary mismatches the germline segment, possibly from a read error. The V gene is TRBV28, the J gene TRBJ1-4; weak D call: TRBD1 (6 bases). Germline values: CDR1 MDHEN, CDR2 SYDVKM. The CDR3 has 14 amino acids. The CDR3: CASTGQNTIEKLFF. CDR3 DNA: TGTGCCAGCACAGGACAGAATACTATTGAAAAACTGTTTTTT.

The chain combines TRBV19 with TRBJ2-4, with 10 bases that match TRBD2. The germline V gene encodes CDR1 LNHDA and CDR2 SQIVND (reference sequence). This CDR3 comprises 17 residues. The V and J ends lost 2 bases and 7 bases, in that order; junction bases with no gene match: 11. The CDR3 bases are TGTGCCAGTAGTATAAGTGGCCTAGCGGGAGAGGGTAACATTCAGTACTTC. Protein sequence: CASSISGLAGEGNIQYF.

CDR3 nucleotide sequence: TGTGCCACCAGCAGAGAGGGACTTCAAGAGACCCAGTACTTC. It encodes CATSREGLQETQYF. V gene TRBV15 combines with J gene TRBJ2-5; D is possibly TRBD2 (6 bases). Germline CDR1 reads LNHNV; CDR2 reads YYDKDF (reference sequence). Trimming took off 0 bases at V and 2 bases at J, with 7 bases between the two ends. The CDR3 has 14 amino acids.

This chain uses TRBV19 with TRBJ2-7, with a tentative D call TRBD1 (5 bases). V was clipped by 3 bases and J by 2 bases, with 14 bases between them. Germline V gene sequence: CDR1 LNHDA, CDR2 SQIVND (reference sequence). This CDR3 contains 15 residues. As DNA, the CDR3 is TGTGCCAGTAGTATGGGGCATAACTCAGCCTACGAGCAGTACTTC. It encodes CASSMGHNSAYEQYF.

The chain recombines TRBV5-1 with TRBJ2-7; 7 bases agree with TRBD2. J was trimmed by 0 bases and V by 1 base; bases with no gene match: 10. CDR3 length equals 17 residues. Germline-derived CDR1 and CDR2 are SGHRS and YFSETQ. CDR3 sequence reads: CASSLHSRGGSSYEQYF. The CDR3 DNA follows: TGCGCCAGCAGCTTGCATTCTCGGGGCGGGAGCTCCTACGAGCAGTACTTC.

The chain is built from TRBV7-2 and TRBJ2-7; a possible D gene is TRBD1 (5 bases). Per germline, CDR1 SGHTA and CDR2 FQGNSA. This CDR3 contains 14 residues. The germline V and J ends were trimmed by 5 bases and 0 bases, with 11 bases remaining between them. The CDR3 sequence: CASSNHRSSYEQYF. The CDR3 DNA sequence: TGTGCCAGCAGCAACCACAGGAGCTCCTACGAGCAGTACTTC.

This clone is a singleton in its sample. The DNA of the CDR3 is TGTGCCAGGGAGCGGGAGGAGTCGGATGAGCAGTTCTTC. It yields the protein CAREREESDEQFF. The chain links TRBV2 to TRBJ2-1; 9 bases are a match to TRBD2. V dropped 9 bases and J dropped 8; count of bases not matched to a gene: 8. The length of the CDR3 is 13 residues. Germline V gene sequence: CDR1 SNHLY, CDR2 FYNNEI.

V and J are TRBV5-1 and TRBJ2-7; maybe TRBD2 (5 bases). This CDR3 spans 14 amino acids. With 6 bases removed from V and 9 bases from J, the gap between germline ends came to 22 bases. Germline loops: CDR1 SGHRS, CDR2 YFSETQ. CDR3 in amino acids: CASTSGSRVGRQYV. DNA for the CDR3: TGCGCCAGCACCTCGGGATCCCGAGTCGGCAGGCAGTACGTC.

Concerning this clone: One end of the junction fails to match germline, which may point to a read error. CDR3 sequence: CARSQRGGYVTHF. CDR3 DNA: TGTGCCAGAAGCCAACGCGGGGGGTACGTCACACACTTC. The V call is TRBV5-3, the J call TRBJ2-4; TRBD2 matches at 8 bases. TRBV5-3 is designated an ORF whose function remains uncertain. The CDR3 is 13 residues long.

The chain joins TRBV6-1 to TRBJ1-4, with D maybe TRBD1 (5 bases). The CDR3 covers 11 residues. Trimming took off 7 bases at V and 8 bases at J, with 8 bases between the two ends. CDR1 is MNHNS, CDR2 SASEGT, per germline. The CDR3, as DNA: TGTGCCAGCACCTGGGGCGAAAAACTGTTTTTT. Translating it yields CASTWGEKLFF.

This clone was detected only once. J is TRBJ2-7 and V is TRBV30; possible D gene TRBD1, 6 bases. From germline, CDR1 is GTSNPN and CDR2 SVGIG (reference sequence). V was clipped by 2 bases and J by 5 bases, with 13 bases between them. This CDR3 region has 13 residues. The CDR3 loop reads CAWSNGTPDEQYF. In DNA, the CDR3 is TGTGCCTGGAGTAACGGGACACCCGACGAGCAGTACTTC.

In this sample, this clone turned up once. V and J are TRBV9 and TRBJ1-3; 8 positions match TRBD1. J lost 4 bases, V lost 0 bases, and 12 bases had no gene match. Germline V gene lookup returns CDR1 SGDLS and CDR2 YYNGEE. The CDR3 is made up of 18 amino acids. CDR3 sequence: CASSVGPPRQGYGNTIYF. The DNA for the CDR3 is TGTGCCAGCAGCGTAGGCCCACCGAGACAGGGGTACGGAAACACCATATATTTT.

The V gene is TRBV2, the J gene TRBJ1-1; D gene ambiguous. V lost 10 bases and J 6 bases, leaving 12 bases between the germline ends. Germline V gene sequence: CDR1 SNHLY, CDR2 FYNNEI. The CDR3 has 11 amino acids. The DNA of the CDR3 is TGTGCCACCGTAACGGGGTCTGAAGCTTTCTTT. Encoded protein: CATVTGSEAFF. Variable domain in full (rest from reference TRBV2 and TRBJ1-1): EPEVTQTPSHQVTQMGQEVILRCVPISNHLYFYWYRQILGQKVEFLVSFYNNEISEKSEIFDDQFSVERPDGSNFTLKIRSTKLEDSAMYFCATVTGSEAFFGQGTRLTVV.

This chain's CDR3 is CASRMGLDNEQFF. Here the CDR3 DNA reads TGTGCCAGCAGGATGGGACTAGACAATGAGCAGTTCTTC. The chain carries TRBV27 and TRBJ2-1, with 8 bases fitting TRBD2. Germline CDR1 MNHEY, CDR2 SMNVEV (reference sequence). V lost 6 bases and J lost 5; bases outside the gene matches: 3. There are 13 residues in the CDR3.

This chain joins TRBV30 and TRBJ1-2; D is unresolved. CDR3 length: 13 amino acids. Trimming removed 0 bases from V and 2 bases from J, with 7 bases in between. The V gene's germline CDR1 is GTSNPN and CDR2 SVGIG (reference sequence). CDR3 bases: TGTGCCTGGAGTGTATTACAAAACTATGGCTACACCTTC. Amino acid sequence: CAWSVLQNYGYTF.

The chain employs TRBV28 and TRBJ2-7; TRBD1 matches 11 bases. CDR1 and CDR2 from the germline V gene are MDHEN and SYDVKM. V was clipped by 1 base and J by 1 base; unmatched bases: 21. The CDR3 extends over 22 amino acids. CDR3 sequence reads: CASSLLDRGLGPPSGGSYEQYF. The CDR3 coding sequence is TGTGCCAGCAGTTTATTGGACAGGGGGCTCGGACCCCCTAGCGGCGGATCCTACGAGCAGTACTTC.

V is TRBV11-1 and J is TRBJ1-2; 9 bases are shared with TRBD1. CDR1 is SGHAT, CDR2 FQDESV, per germline (reference sequence). This CDR3 comprises 14 residues. With 5 bases clipped from V and 7 bases from J, the junction kept 8 bases outside the gene matches. CDR3 bases: TGTGCCAGCAGCCCACGGACAGGGGAGGGTGGCTACACCTTC. This sequence encodes CASSPRTGEGGYTF.

The chain joins TRBV27 to TRBJ2-1, with D maybe TRBD2 (5 bases). The CDR3 loop spans 14 amino acids. In germline, CDR1 is MNHEY, CDR2 SMNVEV (reference sequence). V lost 3 bases, J lost 2 bases, and 8 bases lay in between. The chain's CDR3 is CASSFPGTYNEQFF. The CDR3 DNA is TGTGCCAGCAGTTTCCCGGGGACCTACAATGAGCAGTTCTTC.

This clone has more than one count but fewer than ten. The chain couples TRBV5-8 to TRBJ1-4; 8 bases agree with TRBD1. V lost 3 bases, J lost 7 bases, and 17 bases stayed unmatched. CDR1 SGHTS and CDR2 YDEGEE come from the germline V gene. This CDR3 is 18 amino acids long. CDR3 sequence (DNA): TGTGCCAGCAGCTCGGGGCAGGGGGACAGGCGATGGGGTGAAAAACTGTTTTTT. This codes for CASSSGQGDRRWGEKLFF.

The rearrangement joins TRBV10-2 to TRBJ2-4; no firm D call. Germline V lookup: CDR1 WSHSY, CDR2 SAAADI. Trimming left V 6 bases short and J 0 bases short, with 9 bases between. The CDR3 is made up of 14 amino acids. The CDR3 here is CASRSTGAKNIQYF. The CDR3 DNA reads as TGCGCCAGCAGGAGCACGGGAGCCAAAAACATTCAGTACTTC.

The J gene is TRBJ2-1, the V gene TRBV28; 8 bases fit TRBD2. CDR1 and CDR2 from the germline V gene are MDHEN and SYDVKM. The CDR3 is 17 amino acids. V lost 5 bases, J lost 4 bases, and 13 bases stayed unmatched. For the CDR3, the DNA is TGTGCCAGCAGTGGCCAGACTAGCGCGGGTTCTTACAATGAGCAGTTCTTC. Its protein product is CASSGQTSAGSYNEQFF.

The chain carries TRBV28 and TRBJ2-3, with D maybe TRBD2 (6 bases). The V gene's germline CDR1 is MDHEN and CDR2 SYDVKM. The V and J ends lost 5 bases and 1 base respectively, with 10 bases between them. The CDR3 contains 14 residues. The DNA for the CDR3 is TGTGCCAGCAGTACGACGGGGGGCACAGATACGCAGTATTTT. It translates to CASSTTGGTDTQYF.

The rearrangement links TRBV5-1 to TRBJ2-4, with a weak D call TRBD2 (6 bases). Germline V lookup: CDR1 SGHRS, CDR2 YFSETQ. The CDR3 has 15 amino acids. V gave up 3 bases and J gave up 5 bases, with 15 bases separating them. CDR3 loop: CASSWAGGDQNIQYF. The CDR3 region has the DNA TGCGCCAGCAGCTGGGCAGGAGGGGATCAAAACATTCAGTACTTC.

The chain carries TRBV20-1 and TRBJ2-7; no clear D. Germline CDR1 and CDR2: DFQATT and SNEGSKA (reference sequence). V was trimmed by 8 bases and J by 5 bases, leaving 13 bases between them. CDR3 length: 11 residues. The CDR3 DNA follows: TGCAGTCCCCAGGTGGTACACGAGCAGTACTTC. Protein product: CSPQVVHEQYF.

DNA for the CDR3: TGTGCCAGTGGGACAGGGGGTTCTTGGAGCACTGAAGCTTTCTTT. Translating it yields CASGTGGSWSTEAFF. The chain links TRBV19 to TRBJ1-1, with 11 positions matching TRBD1. Per germline, CDR1 LNHDA and CDR2 SQIVND (reference sequence). The CDR3 spans 15 residues. V gave up 8 bases and J gave up 4 bases; unmatched junction bases: 9. The full variable domain, its missing parts supplied by reference TRBV19 and TRBJ1-1, is DGGITQSPKYLFRKEGQNVTLSCEQNLNHDAMYWYRQDPGQGLRLIYYSQIVNDFQKGDIAEGYSVSREKKESFPLTVTSAQKNPTAFYLCASGTGGSWSTEAFFGQGTRLTVV.

The chain uses TRBV11-2 and TRBJ2-7; TRBD1 agrees at 8 bases. V lost 4 bases and J lost 4; bases outside the gene matches: 9. The CDR3 has 15 residues. Germline V gives CDR1 SGHAT, CDR2 FQNNGV. This CDR3 reads CASSSGQGIRYEQYF. Written as DNA, the CDR3 is TGTGCCAGCAGCTCCGGACAGGGAATTCGGTACGAGCAGTACTTC.